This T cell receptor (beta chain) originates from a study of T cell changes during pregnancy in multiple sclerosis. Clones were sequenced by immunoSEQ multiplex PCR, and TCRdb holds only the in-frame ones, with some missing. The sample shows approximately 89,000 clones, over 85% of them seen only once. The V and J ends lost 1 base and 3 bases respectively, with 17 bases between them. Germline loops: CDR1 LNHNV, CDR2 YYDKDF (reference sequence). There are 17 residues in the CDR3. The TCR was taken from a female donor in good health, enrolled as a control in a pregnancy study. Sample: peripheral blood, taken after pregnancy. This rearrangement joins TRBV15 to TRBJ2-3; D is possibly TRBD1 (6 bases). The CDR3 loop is CATSRVFIRGITDTQYF. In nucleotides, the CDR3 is TGTGCCACCAGCAGAGTCTTTATCAGGGGCATTACAGATACGCAGTATTTT.